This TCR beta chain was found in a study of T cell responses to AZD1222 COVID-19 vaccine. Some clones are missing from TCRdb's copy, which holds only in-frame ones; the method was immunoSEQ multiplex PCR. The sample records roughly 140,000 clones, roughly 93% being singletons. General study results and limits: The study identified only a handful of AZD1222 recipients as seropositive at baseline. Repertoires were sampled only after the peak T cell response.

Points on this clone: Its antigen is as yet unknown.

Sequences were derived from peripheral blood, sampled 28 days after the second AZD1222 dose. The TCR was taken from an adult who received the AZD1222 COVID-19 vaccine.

As DNA, the CDR3 is TGTGCCAGCAGCTTAGCCGGGACAGGGAACATGAACACTGAAGCTTTCTTT. This translates into CASSLAGTGNMNTEAFF. The chain joins TRBV7-2 to TRBJ1-1; 9 nucleotides align to TRBD1. V was clipped by 0 bases and J by 0 bases; unmatched bases: 5. The CDR3 is 17 amino acids. Germline V gene data show CDR1 as SGHTA and CDR2 as FQGNSA.